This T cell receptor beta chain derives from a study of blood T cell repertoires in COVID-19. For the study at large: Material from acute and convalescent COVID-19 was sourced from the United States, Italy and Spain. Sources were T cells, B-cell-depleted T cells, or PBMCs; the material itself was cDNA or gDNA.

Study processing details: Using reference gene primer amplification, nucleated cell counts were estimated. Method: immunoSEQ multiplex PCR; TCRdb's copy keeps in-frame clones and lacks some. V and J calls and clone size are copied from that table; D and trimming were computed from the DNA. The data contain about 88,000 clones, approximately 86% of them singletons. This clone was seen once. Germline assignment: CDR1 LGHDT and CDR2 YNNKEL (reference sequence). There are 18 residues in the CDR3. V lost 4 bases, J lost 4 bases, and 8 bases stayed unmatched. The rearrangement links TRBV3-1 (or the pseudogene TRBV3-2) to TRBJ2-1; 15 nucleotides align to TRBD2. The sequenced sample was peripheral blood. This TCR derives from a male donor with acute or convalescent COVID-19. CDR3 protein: CASSPRTSGGVGYNEQFF. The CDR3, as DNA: TGTGCCAGCAGCCCGCGGACTAGCGGGGGGGTAGGGTACAATGAGCAGTTCTTC.